The source of this T cell receptor (beta chain) is a study of blood T cell repertoires in COVID-19. Overall study: Researchers got acute and convalescent COVID-19 samples from the United States, Italy and Spain. PBMCs, B-cell-depleted T cells, or T cells provided the cDNA or gDNA that made up the material.

The CDR3 has 12 residues. Per germline, CDR1 KGHDR and CDR2 SFDVKD. Between the trimmed V and J ends, which lost 5 bases and 3 bases, there was a span of 5 bases. Sequencing used immunoSEQ multiplex PCR; TCRdb keeps in-frame clones, though not all of them. The sample shows 200,000 or so clones, 80% to 90% of them seen only once. The receptor was derived from a woman in her 70s with active or convalescent COVID-19. The rearrangement joins TRBV24-1 to TRBJ2-3; D gene uncertain. Input material: peripheral blood. CDR3 loop: CATSGSTDTQYF. CDR3 in DNA: TGTGCCACCAGTGGTTCAACAGATACGCAGTATTTT.